Following are 15 T cell receptor beta chains from one sample sequenced in a study of cytomegalovirus exposure and HLA in healthy donors. Vbeta (60) and Jbeta (13) primers were used in the PCR. Libraries were prepared by immunoSEQ multiplex PCR; TCRdb keeps only in-frame clonotypes and omits some of them. The data hold 120,000 or so clones, with roughly 18% observed a single time. Specimen: PBMCs. All receptors come from a female donor in good health and CMV-seropositive.

This chain uses TRBV10-3 with TRBJ1-1, with TRBD1 matching over 9 bases. V trimming: 7 bases; J trimming: 0 bases; junction bases outside the gene matches: 6. The CDR3 has 15 amino acids. In germline, CDR1 is ENHRY, CDR2 SYGVKD. The CDR3 protein is CAITRTGALNTEAFF. The CDR3 DNA sequence: TGTGCCATCACTCGGACAGGGGCCTTGAACACTGAAGCTTTCTTT.

For the CDR3, the DNA is TGTGCCAGCAGCGTAGGGGTGGTGGGACTACTCGTCGATGAGCAGTTCTTC. This codes for CASSVGVVGLLVDEQFF. J is TRBJ2-1 and V is TRBV9, with TRBD2 matching 7 bases. The germline V gene has CDR1 SGDLS and CDR2 YYNGEE. The CDR3 runs 17 residues. V gave up 0 bases and J gave up 8 bases; unmatched junction bases: 14.

In this sample, this clone turned up a few times. This chain connects TRBV28 to TRBJ2-5; 10 bases agree with TRBD2. Losses at the gene ends were 6 bases for V and 0 bases for J; bases not matched to a gene: 4. The CDR3 is 15 residues long. CDR1 MDHEN and CDR2 SYDVKM come from the germline V gene. CDR3 in amino acids: CASSERGGDQETQYF. The CDR3 nucleotides read TGTGCCAGCAGCGAGCGGGGGGGCGACCAAGAGACCCAGTACTTC.

This sequence joins TRBV7-9 and TRBJ2-6; D is unresolved. In germline, CDR1 is SEHNR, CDR2 FQNEAQ (reference sequence). Between the trimmed V and J ends, which lost 2 bases and 0 bases, there was a span of 8 bases. The CDR3 totals 16 residues. In DNA, the CDR3 is TGTGCCAGCAGCTTATTCCCGAGCTCTGGGGCCAACGTCCTGACTTTC. Its protein is CASSLFPSSGANVLTF.

V and J are TRBV27 and TRBJ2-1; D might be TRBD2 (5 bases). Trimming shortened V by 5 bases and J by 7 bases, and 18 bases separated the two germline ends. CDR3 size: 15 residues. The germline gives CDR1 MNHEY, CDR2 SMNVEV (reference sequence). The CDR3 loop is CASSKDYPLYNEQFF. CDR3 DNA sequence: TGTGCCAGCAGTAAAGACTACCCACTATATAATGAGCAGTTCTTC.

The chain is built from TRBV7-8 and TRBJ1-3; D is perhaps TRBD1 (6 bases). Trimming took 5 bases from V and 0 from J, leaving 11 bases between them. This CDR3 has 15 amino acids. Germline V gene data show CDR1 as SGHVS and CDR2 as FQNEAQ. This CDR3 is CASSPTGSSGNTIYF. The CDR3 DNA is TGTGCCAGCAGCCCAACAGGGAGCTCTGGAAACACCATATATTTT.

This clone has only a few counts. This rearrangement joins TRBV5-1 to TRBJ2-6; D perhaps matches TRBD1 (6 bases). The CDR3 has 15 amino acids. Trimming removed 0 bases from V and 3 bases from J, with 7 bases in between. The germline CDR1 and CDR2 sequences are SGHRS and YFSETQ. The CDR3 nucleotides read TGCGCCAGCAGCTTGGAACAGGGTGGGGCCAACGTCCTGACTTTC. Translated, it gives CASSLEQGGANVLTF.

This rearrangement joins TRBV5-6 to TRBJ2-7; D unclear. The CDR3 spans 14 residues. Germline CDR1 reads SGHDT; CDR2 reads YYEEEE. Trimming left V 5 bases short and J 1 base short, with 13 bases between. This chain's CDR3 is CASSIWAGSYEQYF. CDR3 coding DNA: TGTGCCAGCAGTATTTGGGCCGGATCCTACGAGCAGTACTTC.

This clone appeared a few times. This chain links TRBV7-2 with TRBJ2-1; TRBD2 is a possible D gene (5 bases). CDR3 length equals 13 residues. V was pared by 2 bases and J by 7 bases, with 9 bases between. Germline V gene lookup returns CDR1 SGHTA and CDR2 FQGNSA. The CDR3 DNA is TGTGCCAGCAGCTTATTAAGACTAAATGAGCAGTTCTTC. This translates into CASSLLRLNEQFF.

The table lists this clone with a few counts. This rearrangement joins TRBV4-3 to TRBJ2-3; 12 nucleotides line up with TRBD2. The CDR3 contains 19 residues. The V and J ends lost 1 base and 0 bases, in that order; junction bases with no gene match: 8. The V gene's germline CDR1 is LGHNA and CDR2 YSLEER. The CDR3 DNA sequence: TGCGCCAGCAGCCAAGCTAGCGGGGGGGCGGTCCCTAGCACAGATACGCAGTATTTT. Its translation: CASSQASGGAVPSTDTQYF.

This clone was counted between two and nine times. This chain links TRBV9 with TRBJ1-1; TRBD1 matches at 7 bases. J lost 1 base, V lost 2 bases, and 2 bases had no gene match. CDR1 is SGDLS and CDR2 is YYNGEE in the germline V gene. The CDR3 has 14 residues. CDR3 sequence: CASSVTGANTEAFF. Written as DNA, the CDR3 is TGTGCCAGCAGCGTTACAGGGGCGAACACTGAAGCTTTCTTT.

The V and J genes are TRBV5-4 and TRBJ2-3; 7 bases are shared with TRBD1. Germline V gene sequence: CDR1 SGHNT, CDR2 YYREEE (reference sequence). This CDR3 region has 15 residues. Trimming took 0 bases from V and 2 from J; bases not matched to a gene: 3. The CDR3 nucleotides are TGTGCCAGCAGCTTGGTAGACAGGGTCACAGATACGCAGTATTTT. It translates to CASSLVDRVTDTQYF.

This clone was found a few times. The rearrangement uses TRBV19 and TRBJ1-2, with TRBD1 matching 8 bases. CDR1 and CDR2 (germline): LNHDA, SQIVND (reference sequence). The CDR3 spans 15 residues. Unmatched junction bases numbered 9, after V lost 9 bases and J lost 0 bases. The CDR3 sequence is CASKDRALSNYGYTF. CDR3 in DNA: TGTGCCAGCAAGGACAGGGCGTTATCTAACTATGGCTACACCTTC.

This clone was picked up a small number of times. The V call is TRBV5-1, the J call TRBJ1-2, with 7 bases lining up with TRBD1. Losses at the gene ends were 4 bases for V and 0 bases for J; bases not matched to a gene: 15. The CDR3 runs 18 residues. Germline V lookup: CDR1 SGHRS, CDR2 YFSETQ. The DNA for the CDR3 is TGCGCCAGCAGCCCACAACTTTCTAAGACAGGGACTAACTATGGCTACACCTTC. This gives the protein CASSPQLSKTGTNYGYTF.

The genes are TRBV5-1 and TRBJ1-2; D may be TRBD1 (5 bases). CDR1 is SGHRS, CDR2 YFSETQ, per germline. V was shortened by 0 bases and J by 4 bases, with 16 bases between the two germline ends. This CDR3 has 16 residues. The CDR3 region has the DNA TGCGCCAGCAGCTTGGCGGGGGGAGAGACCACCTATGGCTACACCTTC. This translates into CASSLAGGETTYGYTF. Full variable domain (remainder filled in from reference TRBV5-1 and TRBJ1-2): KAGVTQTPRYLIKTRGQQVTLSCSPISGHRSVSWYQQTPGQGLQFLFEYFSETQRNKGNFPGRFSGRQFSNSRSEMNVSTLELGDSALYLCASSLAGGETTYGYTFGSGTRLTVV.